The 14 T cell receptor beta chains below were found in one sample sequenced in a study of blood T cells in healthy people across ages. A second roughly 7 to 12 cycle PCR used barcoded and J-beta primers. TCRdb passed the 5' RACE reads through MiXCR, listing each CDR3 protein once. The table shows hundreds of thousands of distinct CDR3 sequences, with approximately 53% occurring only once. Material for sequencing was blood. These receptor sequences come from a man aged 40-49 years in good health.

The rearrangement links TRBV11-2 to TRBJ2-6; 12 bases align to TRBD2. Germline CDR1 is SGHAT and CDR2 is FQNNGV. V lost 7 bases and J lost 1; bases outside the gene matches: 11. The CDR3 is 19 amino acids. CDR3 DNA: TGTGCCAGCACCAAATATATGACTAGCGGGGGATCTGGGGCCAACGTCCTGACTTTC. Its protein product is CASTKYMTSGGSGANVLTF.

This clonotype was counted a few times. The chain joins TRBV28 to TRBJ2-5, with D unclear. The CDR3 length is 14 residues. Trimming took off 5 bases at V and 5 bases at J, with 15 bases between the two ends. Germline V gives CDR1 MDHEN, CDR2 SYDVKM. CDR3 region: CASSLNPVRETQYF. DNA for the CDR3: TGTGCCAGCAGTCTAAACCCCGTGAGGGAGACCCAGTACTTC.

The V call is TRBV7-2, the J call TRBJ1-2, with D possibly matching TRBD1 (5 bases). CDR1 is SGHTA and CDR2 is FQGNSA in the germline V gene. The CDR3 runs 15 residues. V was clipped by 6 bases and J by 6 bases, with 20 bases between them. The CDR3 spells CASSYQDTLGDGYTF. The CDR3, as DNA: TGTGCCAGCAGTTACCAGGACACTCTAGGGGATGGCTACACCTTC.

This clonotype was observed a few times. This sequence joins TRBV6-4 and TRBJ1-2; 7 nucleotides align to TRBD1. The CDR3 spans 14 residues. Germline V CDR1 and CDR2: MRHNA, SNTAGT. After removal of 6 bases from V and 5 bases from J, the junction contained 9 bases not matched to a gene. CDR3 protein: CASRPRQGQYGYTF. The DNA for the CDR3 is TGTGCCAGCAGACCTCGACAGGGCCAGTATGGCTACACCTTC.

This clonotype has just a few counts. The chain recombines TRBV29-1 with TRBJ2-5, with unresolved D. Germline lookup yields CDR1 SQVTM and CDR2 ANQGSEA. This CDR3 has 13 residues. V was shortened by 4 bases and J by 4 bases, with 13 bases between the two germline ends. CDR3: CSVVFVTGETQYF. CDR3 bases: TGCAGCGTTGTTTTTGTTACGGGAGAGACCCAGTACTTC.

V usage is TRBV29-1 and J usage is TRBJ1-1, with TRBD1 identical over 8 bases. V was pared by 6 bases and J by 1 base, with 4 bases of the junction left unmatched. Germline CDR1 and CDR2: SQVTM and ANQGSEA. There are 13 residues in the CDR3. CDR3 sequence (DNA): TGCAGCGTCACAGGGGGGGGGAACACTGAAGCTTTCTTT. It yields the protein CSVTGGGNTEAFF.

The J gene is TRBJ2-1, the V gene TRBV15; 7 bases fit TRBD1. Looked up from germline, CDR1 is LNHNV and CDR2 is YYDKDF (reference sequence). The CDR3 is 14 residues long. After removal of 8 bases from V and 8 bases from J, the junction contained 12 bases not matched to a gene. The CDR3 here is CATDEQGSGYEQFF. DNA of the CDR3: TGTGCCACCGACGAACAGGGGTCGGGTTATGAGCAGTTCTTC.

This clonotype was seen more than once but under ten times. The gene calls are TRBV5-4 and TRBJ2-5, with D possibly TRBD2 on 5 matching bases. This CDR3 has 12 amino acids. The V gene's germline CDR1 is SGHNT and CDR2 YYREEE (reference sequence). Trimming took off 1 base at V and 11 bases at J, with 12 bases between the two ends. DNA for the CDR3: TGTGCCAGCAGCTTGCCCCCCGGGGAGCAGTACTTC. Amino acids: CASSLPPGEQYF. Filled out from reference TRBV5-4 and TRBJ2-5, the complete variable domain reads ETGVTQSPTHLIKTRGQQVTLRCSSQSGHNTVSWYQQALGQGPQFIFQYYREEENGRGNFPPRFSGLQFPNYSSELNVNALELDDSALYLCASSLPPGEQYFGPGTRLLVL.

The DNA for the CDR3 is TGTGCCAGCAGTTTACTGCATCGGACAGGGAGGTCAACTGAAGCTTTCTTT. Translating gives CASSLLHRTGRSTEAFF. V and J are TRBV28 and TRBJ1-1; 8 nucleotides agree with TRBD1. Trimming took 2 bases from V and 5 from J; bases not matched to a gene: 13. CDR1 MDHEN and CDR2 SYDVKM come from the germline V gene. The CDR3 is 17 residues long.

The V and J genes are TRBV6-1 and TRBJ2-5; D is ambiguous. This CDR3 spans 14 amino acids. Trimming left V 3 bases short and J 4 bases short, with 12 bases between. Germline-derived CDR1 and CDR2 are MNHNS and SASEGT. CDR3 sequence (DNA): TGTGCCAGCAGTGATTCGTCAACCTTAGAGACCCAGTACTTC. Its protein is CASSDSSTLETQYF.

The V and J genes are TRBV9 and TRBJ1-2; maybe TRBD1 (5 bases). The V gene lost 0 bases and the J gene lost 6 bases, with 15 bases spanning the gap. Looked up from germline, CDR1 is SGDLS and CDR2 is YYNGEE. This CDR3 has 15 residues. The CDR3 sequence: CASSVAGTQADGYTF. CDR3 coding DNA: TGTGCCAGCAGCGTAGCAGGAACACAGGCAGATGGCTACACCTTC.

As DNA, the CDR3 is TGTGCCAGCAGCGGAGCCAGTGAGACCCAGTACTTC. Protein product: CASSGASETQYF. The chain links TRBV9 to TRBJ2-5; D not resolved. The CDR3 totals 12 residues. CDR1 and CDR2 (germline): SGDLS, YYNGEE. Trimming removed 3 bases from V and 5 bases from J, with 8 bases in between. The full variable domain, in which reference TRBV9 and TRBJ2-5 provide the parts outside the CDR3, is DSGVTQTPKHLITATGQRVTLRCSPRSGDLSVYWYQQSLDQGLQFLIQYYNGEERAKGNILERFSAQQFPDLHSELNLSSLELGDSALYFCASSGASETQYFGPGTRLLVL.

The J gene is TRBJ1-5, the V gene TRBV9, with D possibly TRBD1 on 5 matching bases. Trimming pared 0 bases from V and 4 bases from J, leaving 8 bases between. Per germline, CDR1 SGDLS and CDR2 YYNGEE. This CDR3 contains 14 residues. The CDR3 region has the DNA TGTGCCAGCAGCGTAGGGCCAGGGAATCAGCCCCAGCATTTT. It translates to CASSVGPGNQPQHF.

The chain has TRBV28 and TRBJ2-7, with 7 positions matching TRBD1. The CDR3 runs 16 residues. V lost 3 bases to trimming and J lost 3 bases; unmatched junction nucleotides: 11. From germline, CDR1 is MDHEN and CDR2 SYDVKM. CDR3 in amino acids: CASSLLPGDSLYEQYF. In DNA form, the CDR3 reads TGTGCCAGCAGTTTGCTCCCCGGGGACAGCCTCTACGAGCAGTACTTC.